The 31 T cell receptor beta chains listed next were all sequenced from one sample in a study of technical replicates of blood from a few donors (dated by TCRdb to the late 2010s). Receptors were amplified or captured by the immunoSEQ multiplex PCR assay. TCRdb stores this immuneACCESS table with in-frame sequences only. Part of the clones is absent; in the studies checked, under half of the shortfall reflects unresolved V genes, and no reason is known for the rest. Here the sample has just over 15,000 clones; over 70% occur a single time. Of the sample, approximately 12% falls within the top ten clones. The specimen sequenced was PBMCs. The receptors here all came from a human donor in good health.

The J gene is TRBJ2-3, the V gene TRBV27, with 16 bases lining up with TRBD2. The CDR3 runs to 19 residues. V lost 5 bases and J lost 6; bases outside the gene matches: 14. In germline, CDR1 is MNHEY, CDR2 SMNVEV (reference sequence). CDR3 DNA sequence: TGTGCCAGCAGTAAATGGGGACTAGCGGGAGGGCCGGGTGGGGATACGCAGTATTTT. Protein sequence: CASSKWGLAGGPGGDTQYF.

This clone was seen only once. The chain combines TRBV6-4 with TRBJ2-2; 11 bases map to TRBD2. CDR3 size: 15 residues. Germline V gives CDR1 MRHNA, CDR2 SNTAGT. Trimming removed 5 bases from V and 7 bases from J; junction bases left unmatched: 6. The CDR3 DNA follows: TGTGCCAGCAGTCCACTAGCGGGAGATCACGGGGAGCTGTTTTTT. Translating gives CASSPLAGDHGELFF.

This rearrangement joins TRBV4-2 to TRBJ2-3; a possible D gene is TRBD2 (7 bases). The germline gives CDR1 LGHNA, CDR2 YNFKEQ. V lost 0 bases and J 11 bases, leaving 18 bases between the germline ends. The CDR3 length is 15 residues. The CDR3, as DNA: TGTGCCAGCAGCCAAGAGTCGGGGAGGCGGGGGCAGCAGTATTTT. Translated, it gives CASSQESGRRGQQYF.

This rearrangement joins TRBV7-9 to TRBJ1-1; TRBD1 might be the D (6 bases). The CDR3 has 15 amino acids. The germline V gene has CDR1 SEHNR and CDR2 FQNEAQ (reference sequence). Trimming shortened V by 5 bases and J by 4 bases, and 17 bases separated the two germline ends. As DNA, the CDR3 is TGTGCCAGCAGCCCACCAGGGACATCCGCCACTGAAGCTTTCTTT. It specifies CASSPPGTSATEAFF.

The count of this clone is one. The V and J genes are TRBV27 and TRBJ2-3, with a tentative D call TRBD2 (6 bases). The CDR3 has 17 residues. Germline-derived CDR1 and CDR2 are MNHEY and SMNVEV (reference sequence). The V end lost 2 bases, the J end lost 3 bases, and 18 bases lay between the germline ends. Written as DNA, the CDR3 is TGTGCCAGCAGTTTAACGTTATCACTAGCAAGTACAGATACGCAGTATTTT. Residues: CASSLTLSLASTDTQYF.

This clone was observed a handful of times. J is TRBJ2-7 and V is TRBV19, with 11 bases matching TRBD2. This CDR3 is built from 17 residues. After removal of 0 bases from V and 4 bases from J, the junction contained 8 bases not matched to a gene. CDR1 and CDR2 (germline): LNHDA, SQIVND (reference sequence). The DNA for the CDR3 is TGTGCCAGTAGTATAGATCTACGACTAGCGGGAAGGTACGAGCAGTACTTC. Translated: CASSIDLRLAGRYEQYF.

This chain connects TRBV6-1 to TRBJ2-1, with 8 positions matching TRBD1. V shed 6 bases and J 1 base; nucleotides not matched to a gene: 5. Germline CDR1 reads MNHNS; CDR2 reads SASEGT. The CDR3 consists of 15 residues. The CDR3 protein is CASRVGQGSYNEQFF. CDR3 DNA: TGTGCCAGCAGGGTAGGACAGGGTTCCTACAATGAGCAGTTCTTC.

The chain joins TRBV11-2 to TRBJ2-3, with TRBD2 matching over 8 bases. V lost 4 bases to trimming and J lost 6 bases; unmatched junction nucleotides: 9. Germline CDR1 and CDR2: SGHAT and FQNNGV. The CDR3 has 15 amino acids. This chain's CDR3 is CASSSQRERGDTQYF. The DNA of the CDR3 is TGTGCCAGCAGCTCCCAGCGGGAGAGGGGCGATACGCAGTATTTT.

The chain links TRBV7-2 to TRBJ2-3, with 8 bases matching TRBD2. The V gene end was trimmed by 2 bases and the J gene end by 3 bases; junction bases not matched to a gene: 1. The CDR3 has 14 amino acids. The germline gives CDR1 SGHTA, CDR2 FQGNSA. CDR3: CASSLSGSTDTQYF. The CDR3 nucleotides read TGTGCCAGCAGCTTAAGCGGGAGTACAGATACGCAGTATTTT.

CDR3 loop: CASSLGVMITDTQYF. CDR3 sequence (DNA): TGCGCCAGCAGCTTGGGCGTTATGATCACAGATACGCAGTATTTT. V usage is TRBV5-1 and J usage is TRBJ2-3; no firm D call. Germline-derived CDR1 and CDR2 are SGHRS and YFSETQ. Trimming left V 0 bases short and J 2 bases short, with 10 bases between. The CDR3 consists of 15 residues.

This chain uses TRBV6-6 with TRBJ1-5, with D uncertain. Trimming shortened V by 6 bases and J by 0 bases, and 9 bases separated the two germline ends. Germline V gene data show CDR1 as MNHNY and CDR2 as SVGAGI (reference sequence). This CDR3 comprises 14 residues. The CDR3: CASRDTYSNQPQHF. For the CDR3, the DNA is TGTGCCAGCAGAGACACGTATAGCAATCAGCCCCAGCATTTT.

The genes are TRBV2 and TRBJ1-1; 9 bases are a match to TRBD1. V shed 3 bases and J 6 bases; nucleotides not matched to a gene: 8. Germline loops: CDR1 SNHLY, CDR2 FYNNEI. The CDR3 contains 15 residues. This chain's CDR3 is CASSEQGQGVAEAFF. CDR3 DNA sequence: TGTGCCAGCAGTGAGCAGGGACAGGGAGTGGCTGAAGCTTTCTTT.

The V gene is TRBV18, the J gene TRBJ1-2, with TRBD1 matching 7 bases. The length of the CDR3 is 13 residues. V trimming: 8 bases; J trimming: 6 bases; junction bases outside the gene matches: 9. Germline loops: CDR1 KGHSH, CDR2 LQKENI. CDR3 in amino acids: CASTLGQEDGYTF. As DNA, the CDR3 is TGTGCCAGCACGCTCGGACAGGAGGATGGCTACACCTTC.

This clone appeared once. The J gene is TRBJ2-7, the V gene TRBV2; TRBD1 aligns across 11 bases. The CDR3 length is 13 residues. Germline V gene data show CDR1 as SNHLY and CDR2 as FYNNEI. Unmatched junction bases numbered 1, after V lost 4 bases and J lost 5 bases. This chain's CDR3 is CASSGTGGHEQYF. CDR3 in DNA: TGTGCCAGCAGTGGGACAGGGGGCCACGAGCAGTACTTC.

This clone was detected once. The DNA of the CDR3 is TGTGCCATCAGTGCTAATCTACCGGGACAGGGGGTCGAGCAGTACTTC. Its protein product is CAISANLPGQGVEQYF. This chain joins TRBV10-3 and TRBJ2-7, with 11 bases fitting TRBD1. The V and J ends lost 4 bases and 6 bases, in that order; junction bases with no gene match: 11. Germline lookup yields CDR1 ENHRY and CDR2 SYGVKD. CDR3 length: 16 amino acids.

DNA for the CDR3: TGTGCCAGCAGCCAGCCGGGGGAAGCCCGTTACGAGCAGTACTTC. Translation: CASSQPGEARYEQYF. The gene calls are TRBV11-2 and TRBJ2-7; a possible D gene is TRBD2 (6 bases). The CDR3 contains 15 residues. Germline loops: CDR1 SGHAT, CDR2 FQNNGV. V was clipped by 5 bases and J by 4 bases, with 18 bases between them.

The J gene is TRBJ2-1, the V gene TRBV7-8; 12 bases map to TRBD2. Germline CDR1 is SGHVS and CDR2 is FQNEAQ. V lost 1 base to trimming and J lost 9 bases; unmatched junction nucleotides: 16. CDR3 length equals 19 residues. DNA for the CDR3: TGTGCCAGCAGCTTAGAGAGCTTAACCGGACTAGCGGGATCAAGTGAGCAGTTCTTC. Amino acids: CASSLESLTGLAGSSEQFF.

The V call is TRBV7-8, the J call TRBJ1-3; D not resolved. This CDR3 has 14 residues. Germline V gene data show CDR1 as SGHVS and CDR2 as FQNEAQ. The V gene lost 5 bases and the J gene lost 3 bases, with 11 bases spanning the gap. CDR3: CASSPATIGNTIYF. The CDR3 DNA reads as TGTGCCAGCAGCCCTGCGACAATTGGAAACACCATATATTTT. The full variable domain, rest sourced from reference TRBV7-8 and TRBJ1-3, is GAGVSQSPRYKVAKRGQDVALRCDPISGHVSLFWYQQALGQGPEFLTYFQNEAQLDKSGLPSDRFFAERPEGSVSTLKIQRTQQEDSAVYLCASSPATIGNTIYFGEGSWLTVV.

J is TRBJ2-3 and V is TRBV7-8; 9 bases agree with TRBD2. Unmatched junction bases numbered 5, after V lost 4 bases and J lost 3 bases. CDR1 SGHVS and CDR2 FQNEAQ come from the germline V gene. The CDR3 covers 15 residues. This CDR3 is CASSWPGLATDTQYF. Here the CDR3 DNA reads TGTGCCAGCAGCTGGCCGGGACTAGCTACAGATACGCAGTATTTT. The variable domain in full, with the rest retrieved from reference TRBV7-8 and TRBJ2-3, is GAGVSQSPRYKVAKRGQDVALRCDPISGHVSLFWYQQALGQGPEFLTYFQNEAQLDKSGLPSDRFFAERPEGSVSTLKIQRTQQEDSAVYLCASSWPGLATDTQYFGPGTRLTVL.

This clone was counted between two and nine times. The CDR3 reads CASSRESPSGTISSYNEQFF. In DNA, the CDR3 is TGCGCCAGCAGCCGTGAAAGCCCTAGCGGGACGATAAGCTCCTACAATGAGCAGTTCTTC. The rearrangement uses TRBV4-1 and TRBJ2-1; TRBD2 aligns across 9 bases. V trimming: 4 bases; J trimming: 0 bases; junction bases outside the gene matches: 16. Germline V CDR1 and CDR2: MGHRA, YSYEKL. This CDR3 is 20 amino acids long.

The rearrangement joins TRBV7-3 to TRBJ2-5; unclear D gene. CDR1 and CDR2 (germline): SGHTA, FQGTGA. Trimming cost V 2 bases and J 5 bases, with 12 bases left between them. This CDR3 comprises 14 residues. The CDR3, as DNA: TGTGCCAGCAGCTTAGGCGGCATCGTCGAGACCCAGTACTTC. Translation: CASSLGGIVETQYF.

The chain uses TRBV6-5 and TRBJ1-1; a weak D match, TRBD1 (5 bases). This CDR3 has 16 residues. Per the germline V gene, CDR1 is MNHEY and CDR2 is SVGAGI. The V end was cut by 0 bases, the J end by 4 bases, with 15 bases between. CDR3 sequence: CASSYSWGVGGTEAFF. Written as DNA, the CDR3 is TGTGCCAGCAGTTACTCGTGGGGGGTCGGGGGCACTGAAGCTTTCTTT.

This rearrangement joins TRBV4-2 to TRBJ1-5; D is undetermined. CDR3 size: 15 residues. Per the germline V gene, CDR1 is LGHNA and CDR2 is YNFKEQ. Trimming pared 0 bases from V and 6 bases from J, leaving 12 bases between. CDR3 in amino acids: CASSQDEGMGQPQHF. The CDR3 nucleotides read TGTGCCAGCAGCCAAGATGAGGGAATGGGTCAGCCCCAGCATTTT.

The chain links TRBV11-2 to TRBJ2-1, with TRBD1 matching over 8 bases. Germline V lookup: CDR1 SGHAT, CDR2 FQNNGV. Trimming removed 5 bases from V and 6 bases from J; junction bases left unmatched: 9. The CDR3 runs 15 residues. CDR3 bases: TGTGCCAGCAGCCCAGGGACAGGATGGTCCAATGAGCAGTTCTTC. Translating it yields CASSPGTGWSNEQFF.

This clone appeared a single time. This chain uses TRBV7-9 with TRBJ1-2; D is possibly TRBD1 (6 bases). Germline CDR1 and CDR2: SEHNR and FQNEAQ (reference sequence). The length of the CDR3 is 15 residues. V gave up 5 bases and J gave up 4 bases, with 17 bases separating them. The CDR3 DNA follows: TGTGCCAGCAGCGTGGGGACAAATCTGCGCTATGGCTACACCTTC. Its translation is CASSVGTNLRYGYTF.

The V gene is TRBV19, the J gene TRBJ1-1; D remains unclear. Trimming took off 6 bases at V and 3 bases at J, with 11 bases between the two ends. The CDR3 sequence is 13 residues long. Germline-derived CDR1 and CDR2 are LNHDA and SQIVND (reference sequence). The DNA of the CDR3 is TGTGCCAGTAGAAAGCAAATGGACACTGAAGCTTTCTTT. It yields the protein CASRKQMDTEAFF.

The chain joins TRBV6-5 to TRBJ2-5; TRBD1 is a possible D gene (5 bases). In germline, CDR1 is MNHEY, CDR2 SVGAGI. CDR3 length: 15 amino acids. Between the trimmed V and J ends, which lost 0 bases and 2 bases, there was a span of 10 bases. The CDR3 nucleotides are TGTGCCAGCAGTTACTCCGCCTCAGGGCAAGAGACCCAGTACTTC. Its protein product is CASSYSASGQETQYF.

The chain employs TRBV5-1 and TRBJ2-6; D is undetermined. This CDR3 comprises 15 residues. V lost 4 bases and J lost 1, with 9 bases in between. Looked up from germline, CDR1 is SGHRS and CDR2 is YFSETQ. The CDR3 spells CASSPQNSGANVLTF. CDR3 nucleotide sequence: TGCGCCAGCAGCCCCCAGAATTCTGGGGCCAACGTCCTGACTTTC.

Comments on this clone: Its ends do not fully match the called genes, so a read error is possible. The V call is TRBV5-1, the J call TRBJ2-7; 12 positions agree with TRBD1. CDR1 SGHRS and CDR2 YFSETQ come from the germline V gene. The CDR3 is made up of 13 amino acids. For the CDR3, the DNA is TGCGCCAGCAGATTGGGACAGGGGGCCGAGCAGTACTTC. This encodes CASRLGQGAEQYF.

The chain carries TRBV28 and TRBJ1-1; D perhaps matches TRBD1 (6 bases). This CDR3 contains 15 residues. Per germline, CDR1 MDHEN and CDR2 SYDVKM. Trimming cost V 5 bases and J 1 base, with 14 bases left between them. CDR3 DNA sequence: TGTGCCAGCAGTACTCTACAGGGTTGGAACACTGAAGCTTTCTTT. Amino acid sequence: CASSTLQGWNTEAFF.

This chain joins TRBV10-1 and TRBJ1-2, with D maybe TRBD1 (6 bases). The V gene lost 0 bases and the J gene lost 7 bases, with 21 bases spanning the gap. Germline CDR1 and CDR2: WNHNN and SYGVQD (reference sequence). This CDR3 has 17 residues. This CDR3 reads CASSESTSQGRETGYTF. For the CDR3, the DNA is TGCGCCAGCAGTGAGTCGACGTCCCAGGGGCGAGAGACTGGCTACACCTTC.